This TCR beta chain was recorded in a study of T cell responses to AZD1222 COVID-19 vaccine. Study-level results: Vaccine-related CD4 TCRs covered spike, predominating at 160-218 and 743-854. A mostly white British donor set with more females was recruited, and clonal diversity was possibly underestimated. Spike-specific TCR repertoires showed rising breadth and depth after two AZD1222 doses.

As concerns this clone: Antigen: not known.

Method: immunoSEQ multiplex PCR; TCRdb's copy keeps in-frame clones and lacks some. The data contain about 130,000 clones, 90% to 95% of them singletons. This CDR3 comprises 16 residues. Trimming removed 3 bases at V and 0 bases at J, with 12 bases between. From germline, CDR1 is MDHEN and CDR2 SYDVKM. The specimen comprised peripheral blood, sampled on day 0 of AZD1222 vaccination. V gene TRBV28 combines with J gene TRBJ1-3; possible D gene TRBD1, 6 bases. This clonotype was sampled from an adult in good health. The CDR3 coding sequence is TGTGCCAGCAGTTTCCAATGGACAGACTCTGGAAACACCATATATTTT. The encoded protein is CASSFQWTDSGNTIYF.